The entry below describes one T cell receptor beta chain. Only in-frame clones appear in the TCRdb table, and some are missing; sequencing was by immunoSEQ multiplex PCR. This table has 45,000 to 60,000 clones, about nine tenths appearing once. This entry comes from a study of T cell changes during pregnancy in multiple sclerosis. This CDR3 is built from 14 residues. From germline, CDR1 is ENHRY and CDR2 SYGVKD. Unmatched junction bases numbered 7, after V lost 3 bases and J lost 5 bases. The sequenced sample was CD8+ T cells from peripheral blood mononuclear cells, obtained before pregnancy. The source of this sequence is a female donor with multiple sclerosis, enrolled in a pregnancy study. The chain links TRBV10-3 to TRBJ2-7; 7 bases are a match to TRBD1. DNA of the CDR3: TGTGCCATCAGTGACACAGGGGAAGTCCACGAGCAGTACTTC. Translating gives CAISDTGEVHEQYF.